One TCR beta chain is described in this entry. Naive CD8 cells, CD45RO-negative and positively selected for CCR7, excluded terminally differentiated effector memory CD45RA+ cells. The sample comes from a study of shared clonotypes between healthy human individuals. Between the trimmed V and J ends, which lost 0 bases and 10 bases, there was a span of 16 bases. In germline, CDR1 is MGHRA, CDR2 YSYEKL. The CDR3 length is 15 residues. The genomic DNA of each subset was split evenly across several immunoSEQ plates. This table comes from immunoSEQ multiplex PCR, and its TCRdb copy is limited to in-frame clones, with some not included. The sample gives millions of clones, approximately 94% of which show up once; 1% to 1.3% is in the top ten.

The chain combines TRBV4-1 with TRBJ2-1; maybe TRBD2 (6 bases). The TCR comes from a man aged 18 to 29 in good health. Sample: naive CD8+ T cells sorted from blood. CDR3 nucleotide sequence: TGCGCCAGCAGCCAAGACCGTCCGGGAGTCGGAGAGCAGTTCTTC. Translated: CASSQDRPGVGEQFF.